The clone carrying this T cell receptor beta chain was observed a few times. This entry comes from a study of blood T cell repertoires in COVID-19. Study-wide background: The United States, Italy and Spain provided the acute and convalescent COVID-19 samples. PBMCs, B-cell-depleted T cells, or T cells provided the cDNA or gDNA that made up the material.

With 2 bases removed from V and 9 bases from J, the gap between germline ends came to 14 bases. This CDR3 comprises 15 residues. Germline CDR1 PRHDT, CDR2 FYEKMQ (reference sequence). The authors' processing: Reference gene primers were amplified, and this amplification served to estimate nucleated cell counts. The protocol was immunoSEQ multiplex PCR, while the TCRdb copy is restricted to in-frame clones and leaves out a portion. That table supplies the V and J calls and clone size; D and trimming were determined from the DNA. The table has 250,000 to 300,000 clones, about 85% seen once. This chain links TRBV13 with TRBJ1-6; perhaps TRBD1 as D (6 bases). This TCR came from a young man with active or convalescent COVID-19. The sequencing input was peripheral blood. This CDR3 reads CASSLQAGESSPLHF. The CDR3, as DNA: TGTGCCAGCAGCTTACAAGCAGGGGAGAGTTCACCCCTCCACTTT.